A single sample is the source of the 5 T cell receptor beta chains below, sequenced in a study of T cells in Graves' hyperthyroidism and ophthalmopathy. RNA transcripts gave rise to amplified TCR beta CDR3 regions. TCR CDR3 regions were first amplified by RT-PCR with HTBI primers. TCRdb re-called the multiplex PCR reads through MiXCR, storing one row per CDR3 protein. The sample holds fewer than 850,000 distinct CDR3 sequences; 15% to 20% are singletons and the top ten take about 14%. Sequenced material: blood. Every receptor here comes from a man aged 50 to 60 with Graves' hyperthyroidism.

This clonotype was seen many times. This chain's CDR3 is CASSFLSSEQFF. The CDR3 DNA reads as TGTGCCAGCAGTTTTCTTTCTTCTGAGCAGTTCTTC. The chain carries TRBV28 and TRBJ2-1, with D uncertain. The germline gives CDR1 MDHEN, CDR2 SYDVKM. This CDR3 has 12 amino acids. Trimming left V 3 bases short and J 9 bases short, with 9 bases between.

The genes are TRBV6-1 and TRBJ1-5; D is ambiguous. Germline lookup yields CDR1 MNHNS and CDR2 SASEGT. The CDR3 has 14 amino acids. V was shortened by 4 bases and J by 0 bases, with 7 bases between the two germline ends. CDR3 coding DNA: TGTGCCAGCAGTGCCAGCTCTAGCAATCAGCCCCAGCATTTT. It is translated as CASSASSSNQPQHF.

This clonotype was detected ten times or more. The chain is built from TRBV6-2 or TRBV6-3 and TRBJ2-5; a weak D match, TRBD2 (5 bases). Germline V gives CDR1 MNHEY, CDR2 SVGEGT. The CDR3 loop spans 12 amino acids. Trimming stripped 6 bases from V and 5 bases from J, with 10 bases between. CDR3 protein: CASRDLEETQYF. In DNA, the CDR3 is TGTGCCAGCAGGGACTTGGAGGAGACCCAGTACTTC.

This clonotype was seen ten or more times. This chain uses TRBV28 with TRBJ2-2; maybe TRBD2 (6 bases). CDR3 length: 16 amino acids. Trimming stripped 6 bases from V and 4 bases from J, with 18 bases between. Germline V gene data show CDR1 as MDHEN and CDR2 as SYDVKM. CDR3 nucleotides: TGTGCCAGCAGGTCCGGGCCGGGAGCGGGCACCGGGGAGCTGTTTTTT. Residues: CASRSGPGAGTGELFF.

The chain links TRBV28 to TRBJ2-1, with TRBD1 matching 8 bases. The CDR3 runs 13 residues. V gave up 5 bases and J gave up 11 bases; unmatched junction bases: 8. The germline CDR1 and CDR2 sequences are MDHEN and SYDVKM. In DNA, the CDR3 is TGTGCCAGCAGTACTCCTGGACAGGGAAAGCAGTTCTTC. This translates into CASSTPGQGKQFF.